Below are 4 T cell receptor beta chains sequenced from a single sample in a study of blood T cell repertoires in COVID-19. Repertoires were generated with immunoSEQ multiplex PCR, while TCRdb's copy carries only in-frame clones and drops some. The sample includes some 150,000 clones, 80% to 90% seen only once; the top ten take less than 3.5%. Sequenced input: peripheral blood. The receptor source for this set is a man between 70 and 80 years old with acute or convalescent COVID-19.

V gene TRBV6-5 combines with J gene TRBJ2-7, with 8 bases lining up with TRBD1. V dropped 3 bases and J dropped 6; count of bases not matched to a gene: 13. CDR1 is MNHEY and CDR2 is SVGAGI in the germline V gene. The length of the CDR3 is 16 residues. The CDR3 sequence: CASSYSLGTGSIEQYF. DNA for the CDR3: TGTGCCAGCAGTTATTCCTTGGGGACAGGTAGCATCGAGCAGTACTTC.

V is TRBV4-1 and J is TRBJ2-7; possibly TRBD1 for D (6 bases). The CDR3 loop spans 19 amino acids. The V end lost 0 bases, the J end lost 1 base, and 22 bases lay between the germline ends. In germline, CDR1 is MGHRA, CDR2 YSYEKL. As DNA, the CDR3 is TGCGCCAGCAGCCAAGATCTTCGCAGGGGAATGGGAAGGTCCTACGAGCAGTACTTC. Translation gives CASSQDLRRGMGRSYEQYF.

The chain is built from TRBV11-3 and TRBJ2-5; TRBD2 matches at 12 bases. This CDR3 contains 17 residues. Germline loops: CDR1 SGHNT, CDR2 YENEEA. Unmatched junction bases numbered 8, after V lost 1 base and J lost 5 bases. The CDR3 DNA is TGTGCCAGCAGCTTAGGACCACTAGCGGGAGGCCACGAGACCCAGTACTTC. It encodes CASSLGPLAGGHETQYF.

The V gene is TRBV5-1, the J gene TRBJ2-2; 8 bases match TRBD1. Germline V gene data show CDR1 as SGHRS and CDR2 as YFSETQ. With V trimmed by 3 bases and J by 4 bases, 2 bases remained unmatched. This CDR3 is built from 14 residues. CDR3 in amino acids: CASSYTGGTGELFF. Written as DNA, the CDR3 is TGCGCCAGCAGCTACACAGGGGGCACCGGGGAGCTGTTTTTT. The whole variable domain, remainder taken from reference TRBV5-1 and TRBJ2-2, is KAGVTQTPRYLIKTRGQQVTLSCSPISGHRSVSWYQQTPGQGLQFLFEYFSETQRNKGNFPGRFSGRQFSNSRSEMNVSTLELGDSALYLCASSYTGGTGELFFGEGSRLTVL.